This paragraph covers one T cell receptor (beta chain) sequence. Germline V gene lookup returns CDR1 SNHLY and CDR2 FYNNEI. CDR3 length: 15 amino acids. J was trimmed by 4 bases and V by 5 bases; bases with no gene match: 7. The record originates from a study of control samples from healthy donors and cancer patients. TCRdb's copy holds only in-frame clones and misses some; the assay was immunoSEQ multiplex PCR. The sample lists about 98,000 clones, 75% to 85% occurring once. The source material was blood. This sequence joins TRBV2 and TRBJ2-1; 8 nucleotides match TRBD2. The sequence was obtained from a woman between 25 and 40 years old in good health. The CDR3 DNA sequence: TGTGCCAGCAGTACCGGGGGGGGACCTTACAATGAGCAGTTCTTC. Its translation: CASSTGGGPYNEQFF.